This TCR beta chain is from a study of T cell responses to AZD1222 COVID-19 vaccine. Study at large: Samples with a second dose at about 4 or about 12 weeks were pooled together. Notes on the study in general: Sampling captured repertoires only after the peak T cell response. Spike-spanning, vaccine-associated CD4 TCRs were dominant at 160-218 and 743-854.

Sequencing used immunoSEQ multiplex PCR; TCRdb keeps in-frame clones, though not all of them. Of about 140,000 clones listed, over 90% were seen once; the top ten hold 4.5% to 5.5%. Germline lookup yields CDR1 DFQATT and CDR2 SNEGSKA (reference sequence). The CDR3 length is 12 residues. Trimming removed 3 bases from V and 4 bases from J, with 9 bases in between. Turning to this clone: What it binds is unknown.

This sequence joins TRBV20-1 and TRBJ1-2; D is ambiguous. The sequence derives from an adult in good health. Sequenced material: peripheral blood, taken on day 0 of AZD1222 vaccination. The DNA for the CDR3 is TGCAGTGCTAGTGAGGTGTCCTATGGCTACACCTTC. This sequence encodes CSASEVSYGYTF.